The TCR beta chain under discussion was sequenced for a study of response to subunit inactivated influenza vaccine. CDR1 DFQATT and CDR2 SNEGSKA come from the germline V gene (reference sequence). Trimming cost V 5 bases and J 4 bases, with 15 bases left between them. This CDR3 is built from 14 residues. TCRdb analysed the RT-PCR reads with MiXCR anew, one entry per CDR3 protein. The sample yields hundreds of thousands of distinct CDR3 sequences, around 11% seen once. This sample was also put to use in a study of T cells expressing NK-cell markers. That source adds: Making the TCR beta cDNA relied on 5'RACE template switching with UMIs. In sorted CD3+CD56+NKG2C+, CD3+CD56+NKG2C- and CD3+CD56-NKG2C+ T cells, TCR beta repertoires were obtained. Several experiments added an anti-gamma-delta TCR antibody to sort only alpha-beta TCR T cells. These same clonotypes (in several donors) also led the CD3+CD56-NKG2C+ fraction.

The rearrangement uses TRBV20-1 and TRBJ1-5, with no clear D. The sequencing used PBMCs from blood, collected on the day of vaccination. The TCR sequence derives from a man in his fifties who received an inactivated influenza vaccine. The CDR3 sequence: CSAPRGGANQPQHF. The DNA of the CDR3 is TGCAGTGCTCCCCGCGGAGGCGCAAATCAGCCCCAGCATTTT.